This TCR beta chain was captured in a study of tumor and adjacent non-tumor tissue in lung cancer. CDR3 length equals 15 residues. The V end lost 5 bases, the J end lost 9 bases, and 21 bases lay between the germline ends. Germline V gene lookup returns CDR1 MDHEN and CDR2 SYDVKM. No cell sorting was done before RNA was extracted from the tissue. Details on this clonotype: Lacking the conserved final phenylalanine or tryptophan, this CDR3 likely reflects a read error.

Three rounds of nested PCR, following a modified ARM-PCR protocol, produced the TCRbeta library. TCRdb processed the multiplex PCR reads anew with MiXCR; each CDR3 protein has one entry. The table shows approximately 120,000 distinct CDR3 sequences, with roughly 80% occurring only once. This rearrangement joins TRBV28 to TRBJ2-3; tentatively, D is TRBD2 (6 bases). This clonotype was sampled from a woman aged 60-75 years with non-small cell lung cancer. Sequences were obtained from lung tumor tissue. DNA for the CDR3: TGTGCCAGCAGTCATGGGGACTCGGGCCTAGAAACGCAGTATATT. Encoded protein: CASSHGDSGLETQYI.